A few counts support the clone carrying this TCR beta chain. The CDR3 loop spans 13 amino acids. Germline V lookup: CDR1 SNHLY, CDR2 FYNNEI. V dropped 6 bases and J dropped 3 bases, with 12 bases sitting between them. TCRdb recomputed calls from the PCR reads with MiXCR, one row per CDR3 protein. Of about half a million distinct CDR3 sequences listed, roughly a fifth were seen once; the top ten hold 0.7% to 0.95%. The data were obtained in a study of molecular identifiers for immune sequencing clone quantification. The TCR comes from a human donor in good health. Some libraries in this study had Jurkat cell RNA spiked in. Sequencing used naive CD8+ T cells from blood, with Jurkat cell RNA spiked in. Described subset: FACS-sorted CD8+CD4-CCR7+CD45RA+ naive T cells. The chain carries TRBV2 and TRBJ2-7, with a possible D match to TRBD1 (5 bases). In nucleotides, the CDR3 is TGTGCCAGCAGCTACAGGACACACTACGAGCAGTACTTC. Translated: CASSYRTHYEQYF.